This T cell receptor beta chain derives from a study of regulatory and conventional T cells in RAG deficiency (dated by TCRdb to the late 2010s). With respect to the entire study: To compare the diversity and composition of the repertoires of Treg, conventional CD4+ and CD8+ T cells between RAG-deficient patients and healthy controls, the study applied high-throughput TCR beta sequencing. Points the paper makes about the study in general: Sorted CD25-high CD127-low cells from Omenn syndrome patients may represent peripherally activated cells rather than bona fide Treg cells. For some subjects, some analyses of T-cell subsets were not performed. In Omenn syndrome and CID/AS patients compared with controls, roughly 100-fold fewer unique TCR beta sequences were detected from Treg cells, versus about 10-fold fewer for other subsets. Shorter CDR3 lengths were found in all patient T-cell subsets, and >90% Treg-Tconv repertoire overlap at nucleotide and amino acid level was observed in Omenn syndrome patients. Compared with control T-cell subpopulations, RAG-deficient patients had much lower Shannon entropy and higher Simpson indices.

A note on this clone: What this receptor recognizes is not known. Base qualities are missing; no much larger clone stands one base away.

The germline V gene specifies MGHRA as CDR1 and YSYEKL as CDR2. V is shortened by 1 base, J by 3 bases, and the region joining them spans 6 bases. Reading from cysteine to phenylalanine, the CDR3 counts 13 amino acids. Here the CDR3 DNA is all that survives: 39 bases in frame from base 1. Library preparation was by the immunoSEQ multiplex PCR assay. Genomic DNA from the sorted T-cell subsets was used to amplify rearranged TCR beta chain products, which were then sequenced. As for the original processing: Shannon entropy and Simpson indices were used to measure how diverse the repertoire of productive TCR beta rearrangements was. To assess clonal expansion, the frequencies of the 100 most abundant productive TCR beta clonotypes were added up as a share of total reads. The TRB repertoires were scored with a self-reactivity index built on which amino acids appear at CDR3beta positions 6 and 7. Two-way ANOVA was used for repertoire analyses, while Student t or Mann-Whitney tests were used for flow cytometric analyses. The immuneACCESS repertoire file appears here via TCRdb, limited to in-frame rearrangements. These files lack a portion of the clones; in checked studies, under half of the deficit traces to unresolved V genes, and the cause of the others is not known. V and J calls and clone size are given by that table; D and trimming were obtained from the DNA. Counted in this sample were tens of thousands of clones; around nine tenths of them appeared once. Over 0.7% of the sample lies in the top ten.

Before genomic DNA was extracted, regulatory T cells were isolated from blood as CD4+CD25-high CD127-low cells. Eight or nine healthy control donors were used as the comparison group for repertoire analyses. These data were also reused for a study on regulatory T cells. That second report states: For the multiplex PCR, 52 forward TRBV primers and 13 reverse TRBJ primers were used, and amplification bias was corrected with both assay-based and computational methods. Patient repertoires showed restricted unique TRB V-J pairs and skewed V and J gene usage, most marked in regulatory T cells. The study compared T-cell receptor beta repertoires of sorted regulatory, conventional CD4+ and CD8+ T cells in CD3G-deficient patients with those in healthy controls. Peripheral blood mononuclear cells were isolated by Ficoll density separation. Within the immunoSEQ assay, multiplex PCR amplified rearranged TRB loci from genomic DNA. An Illumina HiSeq platform was used to sequence the TRB amplicons. Custom algorithms error-filtered the raw sequences and aligned them to reference gene sequences, after which the immunoSEQ online tools were used for analysis. Frequencies of productive and nonproductive TRB rearrangements were evaluated among both unique and total sequences. Prism software was used to run t tests, Mann-Whitney tests or two-way ANOVA for comparisons between groups.

This receptor was obtained from a human donor in good health. The sequence links TRBV4-1 to TRBJ2-5; the D gene is unclear. Sequenced input: Tregs sorted from blood. The nucleotide sequence is TGCGCCAGCAGCCAAGGGACGGAAGAGACCCAGTACTTC. The resulting protein is CASSQGTEETQYF.